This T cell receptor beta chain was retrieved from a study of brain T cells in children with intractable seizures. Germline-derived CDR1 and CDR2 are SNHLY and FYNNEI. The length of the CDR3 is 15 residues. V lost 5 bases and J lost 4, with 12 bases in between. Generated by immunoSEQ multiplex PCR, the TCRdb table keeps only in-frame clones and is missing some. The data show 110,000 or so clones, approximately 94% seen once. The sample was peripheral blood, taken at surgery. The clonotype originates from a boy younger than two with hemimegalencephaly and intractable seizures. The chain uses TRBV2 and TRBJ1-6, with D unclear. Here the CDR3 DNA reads TGTGCCAGCAGTCTATCGGGGTCTTATAATTCACCCCTCCACTTT. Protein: CASSLSGSYNSPLHF.